The 20 T cell receptor beta chains below were found in one sample sequenced in a study of blood T cell repertoires in COVID-19. The repertoire was sequenced with immunoSEQ multiplex PCR; TCRdb's copy has only in-frame clones and lacks some. The sample has tens of thousands of clones; 90% are singletons. Sequencing was carried out using peripheral blood. These TCRs come from a human donor in a cohort sampled during active COVID-19.

The J gene is TRBJ2-5, the V gene TRBV3-1 (or the pseudogene TRBV3-2); D is perhaps TRBD1 (6 bases). V lost 1 base to trimming and J lost 2 bases, with 14 bases between them. The germline gives CDR1 LGHDT, CDR2 YNNKEL (reference sequence). This CDR3 has 16 amino acids. CDR3: CASSQVVGTIQETQYF. The CDR3 DNA reads TGTGCCAGCAGCCAAGTGGTTGGGACAATACAAGAGACCCAGTACTTC.

Turning to this clone: Other DNA sequences from this sample encode an identical CDR3 as well. V usage is TRBV3-1 (or the pseudogene TRBV3-2) and J usage is TRBJ2-2; 8 nucleotides align to TRBD2. Per the germline V gene, CDR1 is LGHDT and CDR2 is YNNKEL (reference sequence). This CDR3 has 15 amino acids. Trimming took 4 bases from V and 1 from J; bases not matched to a gene: 2. Here the CDR3 reads CASSPTSGNTGELFF. The DNA of the CDR3 is TGTGCCAGCAGCCCAACTAGCGGGAACACCGGGGAGCTGTTTTTT.

V gene TRBV7-9 combines with J gene TRBJ1-2; perhaps TRBD1 as D (5 bases). The CDR3 totals 13 residues. Per the germline V gene, CDR1 is SEHNR and CDR2 is FQNEAQ (reference sequence). Trimming removed 1 base from V and 8 bases from J, with 11 bases in between. The CDR3 DNA reads TGTGCCAGCAGCTTAGGGCAGGGCGGAGGCTACACCTTC. Protein: CASSLGQGGGYTF. Full variable domain (rest looked up from reference TRBV7-9 and TRBJ1-2): DTGVSQNPRHKITKRGQNVTFRCDPISEHNRLYWYRQTLGQGPEFLTYFQNEAQLEKSRLLSDRFSAERPKGSFSTLEIQRTEQGDSAMYLCASSLGQGGGYTFGSGTRLTVV.

The rearrangement uses TRBV18 and TRBJ1-6; D is ambiguous. Germline lookup yields CDR1 KGHSH and CDR2 LQKENI. The V end was cut by 4 bases, the J end by 0 bases, with 10 bases between. The CDR3 sequence is 16 residues long. The CDR3 DNA is TGTGCCAGCTCACTGAGGATTGACTCCTATAATTCACCCCTCCACTTT. Translated, it gives CASSLRIDSYNSPLHF.

The rearrangement uses TRBV9 and TRBJ2-1; TRBD1 aligns across 7 bases. The V segment lost 2 bases and the J segment 9 bases; nucleotides outside the gene matches: 8. CDR1 and CDR2 (germline): SGDLS, YYNGEE. The CDR3 is made up of 14 amino acids. CDR3 DNA: TGTGCCAGCAGCGTGGACAGGTCGGTTGGTGAGCAGTTCTTC. This translates into CASSVDRSVGEQFF.

This chain connects TRBV28 to TRBJ1-1; the D is unclear. V was shortened by 7 bases and J by 6 bases, with 9 bases between the two germline ends. There are 11 residues in the CDR3. Germline V gene lookup returns CDR1 MDHEN and CDR2 SYDVKM. CDR3: CASTRLAEAFF. The CDR3 bases are TGTGCCAGCACTCGACTGGCTGAAGCTTTCTTT.

V and J are TRBV2 and TRBJ2-1; 11 bases agree with TRBD2. Per the germline V gene, CDR1 is SNHLY and CDR2 is FYNNEI. V was clipped by 4 bases and J by 10 bases; unmatched bases: 18. CDR3 size: 18 residues. This chain's CDR3 is CASSAAPVAGGPGREQFF. The CDR3 DNA reads TGTGCCAGCAGTGCAGCTCCTGTAGCGGGAGGGCCGGGCAGGGAGCAGTTCTTC.

This chain links TRBV5-1 with TRBJ2-1, with unresolved D. This CDR3 contains 14 residues. Per the germline V gene, CDR1 is SGHRS and CDR2 is YFSETQ. With 4 bases removed from V and 1 base from J, the gap between germline ends came to 9 bases. CDR3: CASSKDSSYNEQFF. The CDR3 nucleotides read TGCGCCAGCAGCAAAGACTCTTCCTACAATGAGCAGTTCTTC. The full variable domain, in which reference TRBV5-1 and TRBJ2-1 provide the parts outside the CDR3, is KAGVTQTPRYLIKTRGQQVTLSCSPISGHRSVSWYQQTPGQGLQFLFEYFSETQRNKGNFPGRFSGRQFSNSRSEMNVSTLELGDSALYLCASSKDSSYNEQFFGPGTRLTVL.

The chain is built from TRBV6-5 and TRBJ1-1, with 7 bases matching TRBD1. Looked up from germline, CDR1 is MNHEY and CDR2 is SVGAGI. The J segment lost 4 bases and the V segment lost 6 bases, leaving 5 bases of the junction unmatched. The CDR3 is 13 amino acids. CDR3 nucleotide sequence: TGTGCCAGCAGCCTGGACAGGTTCACTGAAGCTTTCTTT. Amino acids: CASSLDRFTEAFF.

J is TRBJ2-1 and V is TRBV6-5, with unresolved D. Germline assignment: CDR1 MNHEY and CDR2 SVGAGI. The CDR3 is made up of 15 amino acids. V gave up 0 bases and J gave up 7 bases, with 13 bases separating them. CDR3 nucleotide sequence: TGTGCCAGCAGTTACTCGTGGCTAGATAGGAATGAGCAGTTCTTC. Residues: CASSYSWLDRNEQFF.

CDR3 region: CAWYPEPGNEQFF. The DNA of the CDR3 is TGTGCCTGGTACCCTGAGCCTGGCAATGAGCAGTTCTTC. The chain recombines TRBV30 with TRBJ2-1; D call uncertain. Deletions cut 5 bases from V and 6 bases from J, with 14 bases between. There are 13 residues in the CDR3. Germline V gives CDR1 GTSNPN, CDR2 SVGIG (reference sequence).

The V gene is TRBV5-8, the J gene TRBJ2-6; D perhaps matches TRBD1 (5 bases). CDR1 and CDR2 (germline): SGHTS, YDEGEE. The CDR3 spans 17 residues. V gave up 4 bases and J gave up 0 bases, with 14 bases separating them. CDR3 in DNA: TGTGCCAGCAGCCGGGCCCGGACACTCTCTGGGGCCAACGTCCTGACTTTC. As protein: CASSRARTLSGANVLTF.

This chain joins TRBV18 and TRBJ2-5, with 10 bases that match TRBD2. The CDR3 consists of 18 residues. V trimming: 6 bases; J trimming: 1 base; junction bases outside the gene matches: 14. Germline loops: CDR1 KGHSH, CDR2 LQKENI. CDR3 DNA sequence: TGTGCCAGCTCGCACCTAGCGGGAGCCACCGGGGGCCAAGAGACCCAGTACTTC. It encodes CASSHLAGATGGQETQYF.

The chain has TRBV11-2 and TRBJ2-4, with 7 bases aligning to TRBD1. The CDR3 spans 16 residues. J was trimmed by 0 bases and V by 5 bases; bases with no gene match: 7. Per germline, CDR1 SGHAT and CDR2 FQNNGV. In DNA form, the CDR3 reads TGTGCCAGCAGCATTGGGACAGTGCTAGCCAAAAACATTCAGTACTTC. Protein: CASSIGTVLAKNIQYF.

The chain is built from TRBV28 and TRBJ1-1; no firm D call. The CDR3 runs 11 residues. V was pared by 5 bases and J by 9 bases, with 10 bases between. Germline loops: CDR1 MDHEN, CDR2 SYDVKM. CDR3 DNA sequence: TGTGCCAGCAGTCTAAACAGAAAAGCTTTCTTT. Protein product: CASSLNRKAFF.

The chain couples TRBV3-1 (or the pseudogene TRBV3-2) to TRBJ2-1; 7 nucleotides match TRBD2. The CDR3 is made up of 15 amino acids. The germline V gene has CDR1 LGHDT and CDR2 YNNKEL (reference sequence). Trimming removed 2 bases from V and 1 base from J; junction bases left unmatched: 2. CDR3 nucleotides: TGTGCCAGCAGCCAACTAGCGGAGTCCTACAATGAGCAGTTCTTC. This codes for CASSQLAESYNEQFF.

Comment on this clone: Relative to the germline gene, one junction end is altered; a read error may explain this. The V and J genes are TRBV7-9 and TRBJ2-3; 9 bases map to TRBD1. Germline V CDR1 and CDR2: SEHNR, FQNEAQ (reference sequence). The CDR3 extends over 12 amino acids. CDR3 region: CASSLGTGEQRF. The CDR3 coding sequence is TGTGCCAGCAGCTTAGGGACAGGGGAACAACGTTTT.

Only one count was recorded for this clone. The chain recombines TRBV27 with TRBJ1-2, with D uncertain. CDR3 length equals 14 residues. CDR1 MNHEY and CDR2 SMNVEV come from the germline V gene (reference sequence). V dropped 6 bases and J dropped 0 bases, with 11 bases sitting between them. DNA for the CDR3: TGTGCCAGCAGGCTCGCCGGGTCTAACTATGGCTACACCTTC. Translation gives CASRLAGSNYGYTF.

The rearrangement joins TRBV7-3 to TRBJ2-1; 8 bases line up with TRBD2. Losses at the gene ends were 5 bases for V and 4 bases for J; bases not matched to a gene: 10. The CDR3 totals 16 residues. Germline V gives CDR1 SGHTA, CDR2 FQGTGA. The CDR3 region is CASSAHTSGLYNEQFF. CDR3 bases: TGTGCCAGCAGCGCCCACACTAGCGGCCTTTACAATGAGCAGTTCTTC. The variable domain in full, with the rest retrieved from reference TRBV7-3 and TRBJ2-1, is GAGVSQTPSNKVTEKGKYVELRCDPISGHTALYWYRQSLGQGPEFLIYFQGTGAADDSGLPNDRFFAVRPEGSVSTLKIQRTERGDSAVYLCASSAHTSGLYNEQFFGPGTRLTVL.

The rearrangement links TRBV9 to TRBJ1-3; 8 positions agree with TRBD1. Germline V gene lookup returns CDR1 SGDLS and CDR2 YYNGEE. This CDR3 spans 17 amino acids. Trimming at V came to 1 base and at J to 0 bases, leaving 6 bases not matched to a gene. The DNA of the CDR3 is TGTGCCAGCAGCGTATCTGGCCAGGGGGCCTCTGGAAACACCATATATTTT. Amino acids: CASSVSGQGASGNTIYF.